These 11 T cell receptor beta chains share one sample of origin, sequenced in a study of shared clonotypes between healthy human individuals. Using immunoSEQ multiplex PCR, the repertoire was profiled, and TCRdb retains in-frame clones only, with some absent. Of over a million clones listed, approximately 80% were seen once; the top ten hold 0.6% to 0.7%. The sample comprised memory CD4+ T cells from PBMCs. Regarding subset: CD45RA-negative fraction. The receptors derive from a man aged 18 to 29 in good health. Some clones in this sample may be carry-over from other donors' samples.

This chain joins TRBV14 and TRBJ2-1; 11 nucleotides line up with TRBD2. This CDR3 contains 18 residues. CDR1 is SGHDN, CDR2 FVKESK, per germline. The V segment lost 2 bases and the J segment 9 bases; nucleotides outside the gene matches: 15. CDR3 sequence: CASSQQPGLADRSGEQFF. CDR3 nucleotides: TGTGCCAGCAGCCAACAACCGGGACTAGCGGATCGATCGGGTGAGCAGTTCTTC. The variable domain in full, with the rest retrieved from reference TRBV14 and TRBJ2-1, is EAGVTQFPSHSVIEKGQTVTLRCDPISGHDNLYWYRRVMGKEIKFLLHFVKESKQDESGMPNNRFLAERTGGTYSTLKVQPAELEDSGVYFCASSQQPGLADRSGEQFFGPGTRLTVL.

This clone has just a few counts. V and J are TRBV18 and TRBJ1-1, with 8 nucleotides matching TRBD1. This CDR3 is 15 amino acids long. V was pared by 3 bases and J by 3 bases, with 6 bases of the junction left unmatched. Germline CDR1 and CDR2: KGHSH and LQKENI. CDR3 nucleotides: TGTGCCAGCTCACCGCGGACAGGGTCGGACACTGAAGCTTTCTTT. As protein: CASSPRTGSDTEAFF.

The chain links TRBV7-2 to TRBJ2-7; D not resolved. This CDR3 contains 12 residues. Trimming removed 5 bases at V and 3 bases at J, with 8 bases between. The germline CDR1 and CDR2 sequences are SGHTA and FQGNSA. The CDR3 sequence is CASSPALYEQYF. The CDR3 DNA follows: TGTGCCAGCAGCCCAGCCCTCTACGAGCAGTACTTC. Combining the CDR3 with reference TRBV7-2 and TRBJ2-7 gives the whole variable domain GAGVSQSPSNKVTEKGKDVELRCDPISGHTALYWYRQSLGQGLEFLIYFQGNSAPDKSGLPSDRFSAERTGGSVSTLTIQRTQQEDSAVYLCASSPALYEQYFGPGTRLTVT.

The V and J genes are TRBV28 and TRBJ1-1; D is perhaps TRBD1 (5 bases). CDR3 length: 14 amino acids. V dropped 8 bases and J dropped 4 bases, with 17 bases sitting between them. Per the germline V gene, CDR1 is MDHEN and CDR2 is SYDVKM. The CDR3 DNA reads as TGTGCCAGCGTGAGGACCAGGGCGGGCACTGAAGCTTTCTTT. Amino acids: CASVRTRAGTEAFF.

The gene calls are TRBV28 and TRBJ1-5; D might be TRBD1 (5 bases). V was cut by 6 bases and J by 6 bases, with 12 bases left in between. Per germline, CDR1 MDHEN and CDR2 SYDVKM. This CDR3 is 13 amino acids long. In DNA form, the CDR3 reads TGTGCCAGCAGGGTCCAGGGCAGTCAGCCCCAGCATTTT. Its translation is CASRVQGSQPQHF.

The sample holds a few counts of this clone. DNA of the CDR3: TGTGCCAGCGGTAGTAACTATGGCTACACCTTC. Protein product: CASGSNYGYTF. The V gene is TRBV6-6, the J gene TRBJ1-2; D not certain. V lost 8 bases and J 1 base, leaving 5 bases between the germline ends. Germline lookup yields CDR1 MNHNY and CDR2 SVGAGI (reference sequence). The CDR3 contains 11 residues.

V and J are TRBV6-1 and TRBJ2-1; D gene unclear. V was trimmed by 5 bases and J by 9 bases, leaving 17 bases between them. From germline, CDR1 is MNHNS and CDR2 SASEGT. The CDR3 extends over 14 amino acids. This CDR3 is CASSPGPHSSEQFF. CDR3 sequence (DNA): TGTGCCAGCAGTCCCGGGCCCCATAGCAGTGAGCAGTTCTTC.

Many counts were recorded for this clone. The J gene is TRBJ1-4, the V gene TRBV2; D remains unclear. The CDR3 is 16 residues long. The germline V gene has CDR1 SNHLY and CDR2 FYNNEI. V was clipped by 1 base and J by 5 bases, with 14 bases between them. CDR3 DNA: TGTGCCAGCAGTGAAGGGTTATTCGTAAGAAATGAAAAACTGTTTTTT. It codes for CASSEGLFVRNEKLFF.

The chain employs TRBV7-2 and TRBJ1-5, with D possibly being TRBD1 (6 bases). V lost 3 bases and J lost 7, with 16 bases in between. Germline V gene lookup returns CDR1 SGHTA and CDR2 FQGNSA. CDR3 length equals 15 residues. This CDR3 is CASSLGQGRVQPQHF. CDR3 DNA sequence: TGTGCCAGCAGCTTGGGGCAGGGGCGCGTCCAGCCCCAGCATTTT.

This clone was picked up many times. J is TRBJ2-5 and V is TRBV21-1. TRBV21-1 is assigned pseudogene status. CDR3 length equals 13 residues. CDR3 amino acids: CAYETGPQETQYF. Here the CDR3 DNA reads TGTGCCTACGAAACCGGGCCCCAAGAGACCCAGTACTTC.

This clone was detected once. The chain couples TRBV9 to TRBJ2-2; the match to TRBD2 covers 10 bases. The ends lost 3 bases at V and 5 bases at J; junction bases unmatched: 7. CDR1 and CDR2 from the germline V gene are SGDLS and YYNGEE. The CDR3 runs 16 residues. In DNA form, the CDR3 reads TGTGCCAGCAGCGCCATAGCGGGAGGTGGAACCGGGGAGCTGTTTTTT. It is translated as CASSAIAGGGTGELFF. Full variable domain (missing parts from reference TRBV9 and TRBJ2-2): DSGVTQTPKHLITATGQRVTLRCSPRSGDLSVYWYQQSLDQGLQFLIQYYNGEERAKGNILERFSAQQFPDLHSELNLSSLELGDSALYFCASSAIAGGGTGELFFGEGSRLTVL.